The 17 T cell receptor beta chains listed next were all sequenced from one sample in a study of shared clonotypes between healthy human individuals. Generated by immunoSEQ multiplex PCR, the TCRdb table keeps only in-frame clones and is missing some. Seen here are over 2 million clones, approximately 94% observed once, and the top ten hold around 1.1%. CD45RO-negative cells were positively selected for CCR7, leaving out terminally differentiated effector memory CD45RA+ cells. The sample comprised naive CD8+ T cells sorted from blood. The receptor set was obtained from a man between 18 and 35 years old in good health.

This chain links TRBV27 with TRBJ2-3, with 9 bases that match TRBD2. J was trimmed by 4 bases and V by 6 bases; bases with no gene match: 8. The CDR3 is made up of 15 amino acids. Germline V gene sequence: CDR1 MNHEY, CDR2 SMNVEV (reference sequence). The CDR3 spells CASRLTSGGSDTQYF. CDR3 in DNA: TGTGCCAGCAGATTAACCAGCGGGGGGTCAGATACGCAGTATTTT.

This clone was counted a single time. This chain joins TRBV2 and TRBJ2-3, with TRBD2 matching 11 bases. Germline trimming cut 6 bases from V and 6 bases from J; bases unmatched to any gene: 14. The CDR3 spans 17 residues. Germline V gives CDR1 SNHLY, CDR2 FYNNEI. The CDR3 coding sequence is TGTGCCAGCAGATCAGGACTAGCGGGTACCGCACAGGATACGCAGTATTTT. Translation gives CASRSGLAGTAQDTQYF.

The table lists this clone with a count of one. This chain links TRBV4-1 with TRBJ1-4; TRBD1 aligns across 7 bases. The length of the CDR3 is 15 residues. Losses at the gene ends were 0 bases for V and 8 bases for J; bases not matched to a gene: 6. Germline assignment: CDR1 MGHRA and CDR2 YSYEKL. The DNA for the CDR3 is TGCGCCAGCAGCCAAGATAAGGGGGCAGGGGAAAAACTGTTTTTT. The encoded protein is CASSQDKGAGEKLFF.

The chain employs TRBV11-2 and TRBJ2-7; D call uncertain. The CDR3 consists of 13 residues. Germline V gene sequence: CDR1 SGHAT, CDR2 FQNNGV. The germline V and J ends were trimmed by 1 base and 3 bases, with 7 bases remaining between them. Written as DNA, the CDR3 is TGTGCCAGCAGCTTAGGTGCTAACTACGAGCAGTACTTC. Translating gives CASSLGANYEQYF.

In DNA, the CDR3 is TGTGCCAGCAGTTTCGGAGGATCCGACTACGAGCAGTACTTC. Protein product: CASSFGGSDYEQYF. The rearrangement joins TRBV27 to TRBJ2-7, with D possibly matching TRBD2 (5 bases). The CDR3 runs 14 residues. The germline gives CDR1 MNHEY, CDR2 SMNVEV (reference sequence). V was cut by 3 bases and J by 3 bases, with 12 bases left in between.

The V gene is TRBV11-2, the J gene TRBJ2-2; D is perhaps TRBD1 (5 bases). There are 14 residues in the CDR3. The V gene's germline CDR1 is SGHAT and CDR2 FQNNGV. Deletions cut 3 bases from V and 3 bases from J, with 8 bases between. For the CDR3, the DNA is TGTGCCAGCAGCTTTGGGGCCGACACCGGGGAGCTGTTTTTT. Residues: CASSFGADTGELFF.

A few counts support this clone. This sample includes further DNA sequences coding for the same CDR3. The chain employs TRBV5-6 and TRBJ2-1; D gene ambiguous. The CDR3 covers 12 residues. Trimming pared 1 base from V and 1 base from J, leaving 0 bases between. CDR1 SGHDT and CDR2 YYEEEE come from the germline V gene. The CDR3 is CASSLSYNEQFF. CDR3 coding DNA: TGTGCCAGCAGCTTGTCCTACAATGAGCAGTTCTTC.

The rearrangement uses TRBV9 and TRBJ2-1; TRBD1 might be the D (6 bases). The germline CDR1 and CDR2 sequences are SGDLS and YYNGEE. This CDR3 comprises 14 residues. V shed 3 bases and J shed 3 bases, with 10 bases lying between them. In DNA, the CDR3 is TGTGCCAGCAGCGGGACAGAGTACTACAATGAGCAGTTCTTC. As protein: CASSGTEYYNEQFF.

The rearrangement uses TRBV4-2 and TRBJ2-7, with D possibly called TRBD1 or TRBD2 (6 bases each). The CDR3 runs to 16 residues. CDR1 is LGHNA and CDR2 is YNFKEQ in the germline V gene. The germline V and J ends were trimmed by 1 base and 0 bases, with 13 bases remaining between them. CDR3 protein: CASSQVDGGSSYEQYF. CDR3 nucleotide sequence: TGTGCCAGCAGCCAAGTCGACGGGGGCAGCTCCTACGAGCAGTACTTC.

V is TRBV5-4 and J is TRBJ1-1; D call uncertain. This CDR3 is 14 amino acids long. V lost 7 bases, J lost 2 bases, and 15 bases lay in between. Germline CDR1 SGHNT, CDR2 YYREEE (reference sequence). This CDR3 reads CASPGDQTNTEAFF. CDR3 in DNA: TGTGCCAGCCCCGGAGACCAAACCAACACTGAAGCTTTCTTT.

The CDR3 reads CASSQVLGGYGYTF. The CDR3 DNA reads as TGCGCCAGCAGCCAAGTTCTGGGCGGCTATGGCTACACCTTC. The chain is built from TRBV4-1 and TRBJ1-2; no clear D gene. CDR3 size: 14 residues. Germline V lookup: CDR1 MGHRA, CDR2 YSYEKL. The V end was cut by 1 base, the J end by 4 bases, with 10 bases between.

Of note for this clone: The junction and the germline gene differ at one end; a read error may be behind it. This chain joins TRBV13 and TRBJ2-3, with 9 nucleotides matching TRBD1. Germline-derived CDR1 and CDR2 are PRHDT and FYEKMQ (reference sequence). The CDR3 consists of 13 residues. CDR3 sequence reads: CASRNDSGTGIPF. CDR3 in DNA: TGTGCCAGCAGAAATGATTCAGGGACAGGGATTCCCTTT.

This clone appeared a single time. V usage is TRBV6-1 and J usage is TRBJ2-3; no firm D call. The V gene lost 7 bases and the J gene lost 0 bases, with 11 bases spanning the gap. The V gene's germline CDR1 is MNHNS and CDR2 SASEGT. This CDR3 spans 14 amino acids. The CDR3 coding sequence is TGTGCCAGCACCGAGGATATTAGCACAGATACGCAGTATTTT. It yields the protein CASTEDISTDTQYF.

CDR3 amino acids: CASSSTGGSNEKLFF. CDR3 bases: TGTGCCAGCAGCTCGACAGGGGGCTCTAATGAAAAACTGTTTTTT. The V gene is TRBV11-2, the J gene TRBJ1-4; 10 positions match TRBD1. The CDR3 sequence is 15 residues long. CDR1 is SGHAT and CDR2 is FQNNGV in the germline V gene. J lost 3 bases, V lost 4 bases, and 2 bases had no gene match.

This chain connects TRBV7-6 to TRBJ2-7; D is ambiguous. The CDR3 has 15 amino acids. CDR1 SGHVS and CDR2 FNYEAQ come from the germline V gene. V dropped 1 base and J dropped 0 bases, with 10 bases sitting between them. The DNA of the CDR3 is TGTGCCAGCAGCTTAGGGGTTGACTTCTCCTACGAGCAGTACTTC. Translated: CASSLGVDFSYEQYF. Full variable domain (missing parts from reference TRBV7-6 and TRBJ2-7): GAGVSQSPRYKVTKRGQDVALRCDPISGHVSLYWYRQALGQGPEFLTYFNYEAQQDKSGLPNDRFSAERPEGSISTLTIQRTEQRDSAMYRCASSLGVDFSYEQYFGPGTRLTVT.

This sequence joins TRBV5-6 and TRBJ1-6; TRBD1 is a possible D gene (5 bases). Trimming shortened V by 0 bases and J by 7 bases, and 11 bases separated the two germline ends. Germline CDR1 is SGHDT and CDR2 is YYEEEE. The CDR3 totals 15 residues. For the CDR3, the DNA is TGTGCCAGCAGCTTGGAAGGGGTTGGCAATTCACCCCTCCACTTT. This codes for CASSLEGVGNSPLHF.

The chain employs TRBV5-8 and TRBJ1-1, with a weak D call TRBD1 (6 bases). The CDR3 sequence is 15 residues long. Germline-derived CDR1 and CDR2 are SGHTS and YDEGEE. Trimming took off 1 base at V and 4 bases at J, with 14 bases between the two ends. The CDR3 is CASSLSTRGGTEAFF. The CDR3 DNA reads as TGTGCCAGCAGCTTGAGTACCAGGGGTGGCACTGAAGCTTTCTTT.